The clone carrying this T cell receptor (beta chain) is termed medium-sized (0.01 to 0.1%). The data stem from a study of neurological immune-mediated disorders. The unsorted libraries had their origin in 2 million PBMCs stored at -80 C. The cDNA was synthesized by means of template-switch 5'RACE, which was carried out with 10-nucleotide random UMIs. Over 200 million TCR-beta sequences from 15-18 subjects were obtained in each sequencing run. From the 5' RACE reads, TCRdb called clonotypes with MiXCR, one entry per CDR3 protein. The sample holds about 46,000 distinct CDR3 sequences, around 3.3% seen once. Sequencing was carried out using PBMCs. This clonotype originated in a woman in her 50s with multiple sclerosis.

CDR3 in DNA: TGCAGTGCTAGCAGGGTCTCGGGGACCCAGTACTTC. Translated, it gives CSASRVSGTQYF. The chain carries TRBV20-1 and TRBJ2-5; weak D call: TRBD1 (5 bases). The CDR3 sequence is 12 residues long. Trimming stripped 3 bases from V and 7 bases from J, with 12 bases between. Germline CDR1 reads DFQATT; CDR2 reads SNEGSKA (reference sequence).